Listed below are T cell receptor beta chains from one sample, sequenced in a study of radiation and T cells in renal cell carcinoma. Clones were read by immunoSEQ multiplex PCR, and TCRdb kept only the in-frame ones, dropping some. The sample consists of 160,000 or so clones, approximately 90% of them appearing once. The source was blood, collected from a patient whose treatment included radiotherapy and nephrectomy. All receptors come from a woman aged 50 to 65 with renal cell carcinoma. CDR3s include the opening cysteine and the closing phenylalanine or tryptophan. A D gene is named only where the DNA matches it firmly. Some rows have no size entry. The others give once, few or many, or a class for an expanded clone.

TGTGCCAGCAGCTCAATGGCAGGGAATAATTCACCCCTCCACTTT CASSSMAGNNSPLHF . once TRBJ1-6 TRBV11-2
TGTGCCATCAGGGGGGGGGTTGATTCACCCCTCCACTTT CAIRGGVDSPLHF . . TRBJ1-6 TRBV10-3
TGTGCCACCAGCAGAGAGGGCAGGGTGTTCAACTATGGCTACACCTTC CATSREGRVFNYGYTF . . TRBJ1-2 TRBV15
TGTGCCAGCAGCGCCCGGGACAGGGGGAGCTACACCTTC CASSARDRGSYTF TRBD1 . TRBJ1-2 TRBV9
TGTGCCAGCAGCTTAGTGCAGGGAGGAGAGACCCAGTACTTC CASSLVQGGETQYF . . TRBJ2-5 TRBV7-8
TGCGCCAGCACCTATAGCGGGGGAGCCTATGAGCAGTTCTTC CASTYSGGAYEQFF TRBD2 . TRBJ2-1 TRBV5-1
TGTGCCAGCGCAGGGTCCCTTGGCGATTCACCCCTCCACTTT CASAGSLGDSPLHF . . TRBJ1-6 TRBV19
TGTGCCAGCAGTCGGGTGACTAGCGGGGTAGGAGAGACCCAGTACTTC CASSRVTSGVGETQYF TRBD2 . TRBJ2-5 TRBV6-6
TGTGCCAGTATGGGACCTAGACAGTCCACTGAAGCTTTCTTT CASMGPRQSTEAFF . . TRBJ1-1 TRBV19
TGTGCCAGCAATAGGGTAGCTAACTATGGCTACACCTTC CASNRVANYGYTF . . TRBJ1-2 TRBV2
TGTGCCAGCAGATCAGAATTATCAGGGATGAGTGGGAGCAATCAGCCCCAGCATTTT CASRSELSGMSGSNQPQHF . . TRBJ1-5 TRBV2
TGTGCCAGCAGCGCGACTAGCGGGGGGGACACAGATACGCAGTATTTT CASSATSGGDTDTQYF TRBD2 . TRBJ2-3 TRBV9
TGTGCCAGTAGTACCGGGACAGGCGAAGCTTTCTTT CASSTGTGEAFF TRBD1 . TRBJ1-1 TRBV19
TGCAGCGTTGCAGAAGGGCTTCTAGGCAATCAGCCCCAGCATTTT CSVAEGLLGNQPQHF . . TRBJ1-5 TRBV29-1
TGCGCCAGCAGCCAGCGGGGGGGATACACAGATACGCAGTATTTT CASSQRGGYTDTQYF TRBD2 . TRBJ2-3 TRBV4-1
TGTGCCAGCAGACAGGACAGGGGATCAAGAGATACGCAGTATTTT CASRQDRGSRDTQYF TRBD1 . TRBJ2-3 TRBV7-9
TGTGCCAGCTCACCACTTGAATTGGGTACTTCAGGGTCACCCCTCCACTTT CASSPLELGTSGSPLHF . . TRBJ1-6 TRBV18
TGTGCCAGCTCACGTATGGGGAGGGCTCTCCAAGAGACCCAGTACTTC CASSRMGRALQETQYF TRBD2 . TRBJ2-5 TRBV18
TGTGCCTGGAGTGGTCCGTCCTCCGACTCACCCCTCCACTTT CAWSGPSSDSPLHF . . TRBJ1-6 TRBV30
TGTGCCAGCAGCTTGGGACAGGTTGGGCATGGTCAGCCCCAGCATTTT CASSLGQVGHGQPQHF . . TRBJ1-5 TRBV5-8
TGTGCCAGCAGCCATAGCGGGGGCCTCTCCACCGGGGAGCTGTTTTTT CASSHSGGLSTGELFF TRBD2 . TRBJ2-2 TRBV7-9
TGTGCCAGTAGTATCCCTCCTTCGACAGGCCTCTATGGCTACACCTTC CASSIPPSTGLYGYTF . . TRBJ1-2 TRBV19
TGCAGCGTCTACAGGGGAGGCTACGAGCAGTACTTC CSVYRGGYEQYF . . TRBJ2-7 TRBV29-1
TGTGCCAGCAGCTTAGGACGGACAGGGTTGAATTCACCCCTCCACTTT CASSLGRTGLNSPLHF TRBD1 . TRBJ1-6 TRBV7-6
TGTGCCAGCAGCTTCTCTGGAGGTAATTCACCCCTCCACTTT CASSFSGGNSPLHF . . TRBJ1-6 TRBV5-6
TGCGCCAGCAACGAGATCATGGGTTCCGGCGGGGAGCTGTTTTTT CASNEIMGSGGELFF . . TRBJ2-2 TRBV5-1
TGTGCCAGCAGTGACGTGGGTTCACCCCTCCACTTT CASSDVGSPLHF . . TRBJ1-6 TRBV25-1
TGTGCCAGCAGCTTAGGGGGACTAGCGAGATTCACAGATACGCAGTATTTT CASSLGGLARFTDTQYF TRBD2 . TRBJ2-3 TRBV13
TGTGCCAGCAGCTTGGGACAGGGGGAAGCGAACACCGGGGAGCTGTTTTTT CASSLGQGEANTGELFF TRBD1 . TRBJ2-2 TRBV7-9
TGTGCCAGCGCCCCTATGAGACCGGGACAGGGCTGCCAAGAGACCCAGTACTTC CASAPMRPGQGCQETQYF TRBD1 . TRBJ2-5 TRBV7-3
TGTGCCAGTAGGGGGACAGGGGACGTCAGAAACACCGGGGAGCTGTTTTTT CASRGTGDVRNTGELFF TRBD1 once TRBJ2-2 TRBV19
TGCGCCAGCAGGACGGACGTAAATCAGCCCCAGCATTTT CASRTDVNQPQHF . few TRBJ1-5 TRBV5-1
TGTGCCAGCAGCGGGACGGAAACCTACGAGCAGTACTTC CASSGTETYEQYF . . TRBJ2-7 TRBV2
TGTGCCAGCAGTCTTGACAAGCCCCAGCATTTT CASSLDKPQHF . . TRBJ1-5 TRBV2
TGTGCCAGTAGTTCTCGGGACAATACGCAACCCCTCCACTTT CASSSRDNTQPLHF . . TRBJ1-6 TRBV19
TGTGCCAGTAGTAACCTCCAGTCTTGGGTATCTGGGGCCAACGTCCTGACTTTC CASSNLQSWVSGANVLTF . . TRBJ2-6 TRBV19
TGTGCCAGCAGCGGGGGACAGGGGAACGGTAACTATGGCTACACCTTC CASSGGQGNGNYGYTF TRBD1 . TRBJ1-2 TRBV5-4
TGTGCCAGCAGAGTACAGGGGTCGGAGACCCAGTACTTC CASRVQGSETQYF TRBD1 . TRBJ2-5 TRBV25-1
TGTGCCACCCTCTCCCCTTGGACTAGCGAGGGTACGCAGTATTTT CATLSPWTSEGTQYF TRBD2 few TRBJ2-3 TRBV7-8
TGTGCCAGTAGTATAGCTACAGGGGCGCAGCCCCAGCATTTT CASSIATGAQPQHF TRBD1 . TRBJ1-5 TRBV19
TGTGCCAGCAGCCGGGGCCTGGGACTAGACTACGAGCAGTACTTC CASSRGLGLDYEQYF TRBD2 . TRBJ2-7 TRBV9